Listed below are T cell receptor beta chains from one sample, sequenced in a study of early T cells in non-severe SARS-CoV-2 infection. One entry per CDR3 protein, called by TCRdb with MiXCR from the 5' RACE reads. The table records around 59,000 distinct CDR3 sequences, around 12% of them present only once. The sequenced material came from whole blood. Receptor source: an adult who was a healthcare worker with PCR-confirmed SARS-CoV-2 infection or an uninfected control (not recorded which). CDR3s include the opening cysteine and the closing phenylalanine or tryptophan. A D gene is named only where the DNA matches it firmly. Only part of the rows carry a size: once, few, many, or a class if the clone is expanded.

D gene	V gene	clone size	J gene	CDR3 protein
-	TRBV29-1	once	TRBJ1-1	CSADEGMTEAFF
TRBD2	TRBV4-2	many	TRBJ2-1	CASSPSLTGGDNEQFF
-	TRBV9	many	TRBJ2-1	CASSENNEQFF
-	TRBV21-1	-	TRBJ2-7	CASSKEDGQGGVHEQYF
-	TRBV12-2	many	TRBJ2-1	CASRFVLGAGLAANEQFF
TRBD1	TRBV6-5	many	TRBJ1-1	CASRQGQTNTEAFF
-	TRBV7-6	-	TRBJ2-1	CASSFGLTQNEQFF
TRBD1	TRBV12-3/TRBV12-4	many	TRBJ1-1	CASSPQTGGVNTEAFF
TRBD1	TRBV28	few	TRBJ1-4	CASNLQGSNEKLFF
-	TRBV3-1	-	TRBJ2-7	CASSRIDREQYF
-	TRBV28	many	TRBJ2-1	CASRVDRLSYNEQFF
TRBD1	TRBV28	few	TRBJ1-6	CASRGQGARNSPLHF
TRBD2	TRBV20-1	few	TRBJ2-3	CSARSGGVHF
-	TRBV20-1	many	TRBJ1-1	CTPVGENTEAFF
-	TRBV2	few	TRBJ1-1	CASSVTRWNTEAFF
TRBD2	TRBV12-3/TRBV12-4	many	TRBJ2-1	CASLRGGNNEQFF
-	TRBV29-1	few	TRBJ2-1	CSVVPTDNEQFF
TRBD2	TRBV4-1	many	TRBJ2-7	CASSQDFLAGTYEQYF
-	TRBV28	-	TRBJ2-5	CASSYPPGTGETQYF
TRBD1	TRBV27	-	TRBJ2-4	CASSLQGALAKNIQYF
TRBD2	TRBV7-2	few	TRBJ2-7	CASSPGPGLAVYEQYF
TRBD1	TRBV6-5	-	TRBJ2-7	CASSYSGTGSGEQYF
TRBD2	TRBV10-1	many	TRBJ2-2	CASSSGRTGELFF
TRBD2	TRBV7-9	many	TRBJ2-2	CASRTSGGSSGELFF
-	TRBV6-6	-	TRBJ2-7	CASSYSSGTLDYEQYF
-	TRBV9	-	TRBJ2-2	CASGTPLDGELFF